This TCR beta chain was obtained from a study of OX40 agonist ivuxolimab in advanced cancers. Turning to the study itself: In three patients, partial responses were observed, one with hepatocellular carcinoma and two with cutaneous melanoma.

TCRdb's table, derived via immunoSEQ multiplex PCR, lists solely in-frame clones and lacks some. The table includes some 73,000 clones, around 86% detected once. This clone appeared a few times. What it binds is not known. Study-level points and caveats: Also showing low normalized T-cell clonal expansion were some of the nonresponders.

The V end was cut by 3 bases, the J end by 4 bases, with 15 bases between. Looked up from germline, CDR1 is WNHNN and CDR2 is SYGVQD (reference sequence). The CDR3 has 15 residues. Patients with a history of autoimmune disease or on systemic immunosuppression were excluded. The chain carries TRBV10-1 and TRBJ2-5; tentatively, D is TRBD1 (8 bases). This TCR derives from an adult with an advanced solid tumor such as melanoma, head and neck, liver or kidney cancer. Here the sequenced sample was CD4+ or CD8+ T cells sorted from blood, taken in a trial of the OX40 agonist ivuxolimab. CDR3 residues: CASSEATGGGETQYF. The CDR3 bases are TGCGCCAGCAGTGAAGCAACAGGGGGGGGAGAGACCCAGTACTTC.